Shown below are 25 T cell receptor beta chains from a single sample sequenced in a study of T cell responses to AZD1222 COVID-19 vaccine. Generated by immunoSEQ multiplex PCR, the TCRdb table keeps only in-frame clones and is missing some. The table shows under 110,000 clones, with roughly 84% occurring only once. The specimen was peripheral blood, collected on day 0 of AZD1222 vaccination. The origin of the receptors is an adult in good health.

The V call is TRBV18, the J call TRBJ1-1; D is uncertain. The CDR3 is 16 amino acids. The germline V and J ends were trimmed by 4 bases and 1 base, with 16 bases remaining between them. Germline CDR1 is KGHSH and CDR2 is LQKENI. The CDR3 protein is CASSLNPALRNTEAFF. CDR3 coding DNA: TGTGCCAGCTCACTTAATCCGGCACTGAGGAACACTGAAGCTTTCTTT.

The chain carries TRBV6-6 and TRBJ1-1, with D possibly matching TRBD1 (6 bases). Trimming left V 6 bases short and J 5 bases short, with 10 bases between. This CDR3 has 12 residues. Germline V CDR1 and CDR2: MNHNY, SVGAGI (reference sequence). The CDR3, as DNA: TGTGCCAGCAGCCTACAGGGAACTGAAGCTTTCTTT. Translation: CASSLQGTEAFF.

V and J are TRBV18 and TRBJ2-6, with D tentatively TRBD1 (5 bases). Germline V CDR1 and CDR2: KGHSH, LQKENI. The CDR3 spans 18 residues. Trimming pared 3 bases from V and 0 bases from J, leaving 15 bases between. The CDR3 region has the DNA TGTGCCAGCTCACCTTCCCCAGGGATGGGCTCTGGGGCCAACGTCCTGACTTTC. Its translation: CASSPSPGMGSGANVLTF.

The V call is TRBV21-1, the J call TRBJ2-3; whether TRBD1, the table's D call, matches the DNA was not checked. TRBV21-1 is a pseudogene. The CDR3 spans 18 residues. The CDR3 loop is CASSNSKKGDRGTDTQYF. DNA of the CDR3: TGTGCCAGCAGCAACAGTAAGAAAGGGGATCGCGGCACAGATACGCAGTATTTT.

The CDR3 coding sequence is TGTGCCAGCAGCCCAGGAAGCGGGAGGCTCTCCTACGAGCAGTACTTC. The encoded protein is CASSPGSGRLSYEQYF. The rearrangement uses TRBV7-8 and TRBJ2-7; the match to TRBD2 covers 9 bases. The CDR3 extends over 16 amino acids. Germline lookup yields CDR1 SGHVS and CDR2 FQNEAQ. After removal of 5 bases from V and 0 bases from J, the junction contained 8 bases not matched to a gene.

This rearrangement joins TRBV3-1 (or the pseudogene TRBV3-2) to TRBJ2-7; the match to TRBD2 covers 8 bases. With V trimmed by 2 bases and J by 1 base, 7 bases remained unmatched. CDR1 LGHDT and CDR2 YNNKEL come from the germline V gene (reference sequence). The CDR3 is made up of 16 amino acids. CDR3 nucleotides: TGTGCCAGCAGCCAAATGACTAGCGTCCCTTCCTACGAGCAGTACTTC. This encodes CASSQMTSVPSYEQYF.

The genes are TRBV20-1 and TRBJ1-4, with no clear D. Germline V gene data show CDR1 as DFQATT and CDR2 as SNEGSKA (reference sequence). This CDR3 has 10 residues. V was clipped by 0 bases and J by 8 bases, with 1 base between them. CDR3 protein: CSAREEKLFF. The CDR3 nucleotides read TGCAGTGCTAGAGAGGAAAAACTGTTTTTT.

This chain connects TRBV6-2 or TRBV6-3 to TRBJ2-1; D unresolved. The germline V gene has CDR1 MNHEY and CDR2 SVGEGT. V was shortened by 0 bases and J by 6 bases, with 15 bases between the two germline ends. The CDR3 loop spans 16 amino acids. CDR3 amino acids: CASSYSALPPFNEQFF. CDR3 bases: TGTGCCAGCAGTTACTCAGCCCTTCCTCCCTTCAATGAGCAGTTCTTC.

The chain employs TRBV30 and TRBJ2-7; D is possibly TRBD2 (6 bases). The ends were cut back, 1 base at V and 3 bases at J, with 7 bases in the middle. This CDR3 contains 12 residues. Per germline, CDR1 GTSNPN and CDR2 SVGIG (reference sequence). The CDR3, as DNA: TGTGCCTGGAGTGAGACTAGCTACGAGCAGTACTTC. It codes for CAWSETSYEQYF. Together with reference TRBV30 and TRBJ2-7, the CDR3 gives the full variable domain: SQTIHQWPATLVQPVGSPLSLECTVEGTSNPNLYWYRQAAGRGLQLLFYSVGIGQISSEVPQNLSASRPQDRQFILSSKKLLLSDSGFYLCAWSETSYEQYFGPGTRLTVT.

In DNA form, the CDR3 reads TGTGCCAGCAGTCCCCCCGGACAGGGCTATAGTAATTCACCCCTCCACTTT. This codes for CASSPPGQGYSNSPLHF. The J gene is TRBJ1-6, the V gene TRBV28, with 8 bases fitting TRBD1. The germline CDR1 and CDR2 sequences are MDHEN and SYDVKM. The CDR3 length is 17 residues. Unmatched junction bases numbered 12, after V lost 5 bases and J lost 6 bases.

This clone has only a few counts. The chain carries TRBV19 and TRBJ1-1, with D possibly matching TRBD1 (5 bases). The V gene lost 6 bases and the J gene lost 1 base, with 9 bases spanning the gap. The CDR3 sequence is 13 residues long. Germline CDR1 is LNHDA and CDR2 is SQIVND (reference sequence). CDR3: CASRGGANTEAFF. The DNA of the CDR3 is TGTGCCAGTAGGGGGGGAGCGAACACTGAAGCTTTCTTT. Complete variable domain (other parts from reference TRBV19 and TRBJ1-1): DGGITQSPKYLFRKEGQNVTLSCEQNLNHDAMYWYRQDPGQGLRLIYYSQIVNDFQKGDIAEGYSVSREKKESFPLTVTSAQKNPTAFYLCASRGGANTEAFFGQGTRLTVV.

The V call is TRBV18, the J call TRBJ1-1; 7 bases agree with TRBD1. Trimming took 4 bases from V and 4 from J; bases not matched to a gene: 9. Germline V gene data show CDR1 as KGHSH and CDR2 as LQKENI. The CDR3 spans 15 residues. CDR3 sequence: CASSRWEGASTEAFF. The CDR3 DNA follows: TGTGCCAGCTCACGGTGGGAGGGGGCATCCACTGAAGCTTTCTTT.

The J gene is TRBJ2-1, the V gene TRBV29-1; the D gene could be TRBD1 or TRBD2 (5 bases each). Germline V gives CDR1 SQVTM, CDR2 ANQGSEA. This CDR3 is 14 amino acids long. V shed 3 bases and J shed 2 bases, with 11 bases lying between them. The chain's CDR3 is CSVEGVTAYNEQFF. In DNA form, the CDR3 reads TGCAGCGTTGAGGGGGTCACCGCCTACAATGAGCAGTTCTTC.

This clone has only a few counts. The chain is built from TRBV5-1 and TRBJ2-7, with a tentative D call TRBD2 (5 bases). The germline CDR1 and CDR2 sequences are SGHRS and YFSETQ. Trimming removed 5 bases from V and 5 bases from J, with 23 bases in between. The CDR3 extends over 16 amino acids. The CDR3 DNA is TGCGCCAGCAGGGACTTCTCGACGAATACAGAACACGAGCAGTACTTC. Translating gives CASRDFSTNTEHEQYF.

Notes on this clone: The junction and the germline gene differ at one end; a read error may be behind it. The chain is built from TRBV10-3 and TRBJ2-1; TRBD1 might be the D (5 bases). This CDR3 region has 15 residues. The germline gives CDR1 ENHRY, CDR2 SYGVKD. The CDR3 reads CTISERQGSYNEQFF. CDR3 coding DNA: TGTACCATCAGTGAGAGGCAGGGCTCCTACAATGAGCAGTTCTTC.

The chain recombines TRBV5-1 with TRBJ2-5; 10 positions agree with TRBD1. V gave up 4 bases and J gave up 2 bases; unmatched junction bases: 5. Germline lookup yields CDR1 SGHRS and CDR2 YFSETQ. CDR3 size: 15 residues. CDR3 residues: CASSPGTGVQETQYF. In nucleotides, the CDR3 is TGCGCCAGCAGCCCCGGGACAGGGGTACAAGAGACCCAGTACTTC.

A few counts support this clone. CDR3 sequence: CASSLATGAPPLHF. For the CDR3, the DNA is TGTGCCAGCAGCTTAGCGACAGGGGCGCCACCCCTCCACTTT. The chain joins TRBV7-2 to TRBJ1-6; TRBD1 aligns across 8 bases. The germline CDR1 and CDR2 sequences are SGHTA and FQGNSA. The V segment lost 0 bases and the J segment 11 bases; nucleotides outside the gene matches: 3. The CDR3 loop spans 14 amino acids. The variable domain in full, completed from reference TRBV7-2 and TRBJ1-6, reads GAGVSQSPSNKVTEKGKDVELRCDPISGHTALYWYRQSLGQGLEFLIYFQGNSAPDKSGLPSDRFSAERTGGSVSTLTIQRTQQEDSAVYLCASSLATGAPPLHFGNGTRLTVT.

The V and J genes are TRBV6-6 and TRBJ2-7; either TRBD1 or TRBD2 may fit D (6 bases each). Germline V lookup: CDR1 MNHNY, CDR2 SVGAGI (reference sequence). This CDR3 is built from 12 residues. Between the trimmed V and J ends, which lost 8 bases and 3 bases, there was a span of 11 bases. The CDR3 DNA reads as TGTGCCAGCCGGAGGGGGGTCTACGAGCAGTACTTC. As protein: CASRRGVYEQYF.

This sequence joins TRBV9 and TRBJ2-2; D may be TRBD2 (6 bases). The V gene lost 2 bases and the J gene lost 5 bases, with 13 bases spanning the gap. Germline V gives CDR1 SGDLS, CDR2 YYNGEE. CDR3 length equals 15 residues. The CDR3 sequence is CASSVGGGRTGELFF. CDR3 bases: TGTGCCAGCAGCGTGGGGGGAGGAAGGACCGGGGAGCTGTTTTTT.

This clone was seen a single time. The rearrangement joins TRBV18 to TRBJ2-3; D may match TRBD1 or TRBD2 (6 bases each). The germline V and J ends were trimmed by 5 bases and 2 bases, with 17 bases remaining between them. The germline CDR1 and CDR2 sequences are KGHSH and LQKENI. This CDR3 is built from 16 residues. The DNA for the CDR3 is TGTGCCAGCTCATCCTCCGGGTCGGGGGCCACAGATACGCAGTATTTT. Its protein is CASSSSGSGATDTQYF.

The J gene is TRBJ1-2, the V gene TRBV30, with TRBD1 matching over 7 bases. J lost 4 bases, V lost 3 bases, and 8 bases had no gene match. The CDR3 spans 14 residues. The germline V gene has CDR1 GTSNPN and CDR2 SVGIG (reference sequence). CDR3 sequence (DNA): TGTGCCTGGAGCGCTACAGGGGCTAGCTATGGCTACACCTTC. This codes for CAWSATGASYGYTF.

This chain's CDR3 is CASSDPHYRSTDTQYF. As DNA, the CDR3 is TGTGCCAGCAGTGACCCCCACTACCGTAGCACAGATACGCAGTATTTT. The gene calls are TRBV6-1 and TRBJ2-3; D is undetermined. Trimming shortened V by 3 bases and J by 0 bases, and 13 bases separated the two germline ends. The germline V gene has CDR1 MNHNS and CDR2 SASEGT. This CDR3 region has 16 residues.

The J gene is TRBJ1-3, the V gene TRBV6-5; unclear D gene. Germline V gene data show CDR1 as MNHEY and CDR2 as SVGAGI. V lost 7 bases, J lost 1 base, and 14 bases lay in between. The length of the CDR3 is 15 residues. This CDR3 reads CASTRSAVSGNTIYF. CDR3 sequence (DNA): TGTGCCAGCACTCGGTCAGCGGTTTCTGGAAACACCATATATTTT.

The V gene is TRBV11-3, the J gene TRBJ2-7, with D perhaps matching TRBD1 (6 bases). Germline V gives CDR1 SGHNT, CDR2 YENEEA. Trimming took off 5 bases at V and 0 bases at J, with 14 bases between the two ends. The CDR3 runs to 15 residues. The DNA of the CDR3 is TGTGCCAGCAGCCAAGGGGGTTTCGGCTCCTACGAGCAGTACTTC. This sequence encodes CASSQGGFGSYEQYF.

This chain uses TRBV3-1 (or the pseudogene TRBV3-2) with TRBJ1-4, with a possible D match to TRBD1 (6 bases). Trimming cost V 2 bases and J 4 bases, with 11 bases left between them. Per the germline V gene, CDR1 is LGHDT and CDR2 is YNNKEL (reference sequence). CDR3 length equals 15 residues. The CDR3 region is CASSQIGQSNEKLFF. In DNA form, the CDR3 reads TGTGCCAGCAGCCAAATTGGACAGAGTAATGAAAAACTGTTTTTT.